This T cell receptor (beta chain) was recovered during a study of T cells in tuberculosis. Findings of the study overall: GEM motif frequencies gave 70% accuracy; the GMM repertoire gave roughly 87%. Active tuberculosis TCR-alpha repertoires lay closer to GMM-specific TCRs than IGRA-negative controls, suggesting clonal expansion.

At study entry, adolescents had tuberculin skin tests and IGRA screening. The germline V gene encodes CDR1 MNHEY and CDR2 SMNVEV (reference sequence). V was clipped by 5 bases and J by 7 bases, with 14 bases between them. The CDR3 has 13 residues. Data came from immunoSEQ multiplex PCR; TCRdb stores just in-frame clones and leaves some out. The table records roughly 19,000 clones, roughly nine tenths of them present only once. A note on this clone: Its antigen remains unknown.

This rearrangement joins TRBV27 to TRBJ1-2, with a weak D call TRBD1 (5 bases). The specimen sequenced was PBMCs. The source of this sequence is a donor aged 10 to 29 with latent tuberculosis or without tuberculosis infection. The CDR3 spells CASSATGPGGYTF. For the CDR3, the DNA is TGTGCCAGCAGTGCCACAGGTCCGGGTGGCTACACCTTC.